This is a list of T cell receptor beta chains from one sample in a study of shared clonotypes between healthy human individuals. The table came from immunoSEQ multiplex PCR; TCRdb's copy has only in-frame clones and leaves some out. The profile shows about 1.5 million clones, 95% to 99% of them singletons. The sequencing sample was made of naive CD4+ T cells sorted from blood. The receptors were gathered from a man aged 25-40 years in good health. Both conserved end residues are part of each CDR3. The D gene is left open where the match is weak. The size of a clone is reported for some rows only, either as once, few or many, or as a class for expanded clones.

J	D	length	V	size	CDR3	DNA
TRBJ2-7	.	11	TRBV11-2	.	CASSNVYEQYF	TGTGCCAGCAGCAATGTCTACGAGCAGTACTTC
TRBJ2-1	TRBD2	16	TRBV27	.	CASTKGGRVIYNEQFF	TGTGCCAGCACCAAGGGAGGGCGGGTCATATACAATGAGCAGTTCTTC
TRBJ1-3	TRBD1	14	TRBV7-9	.	CASSWTGSGNTIYF	TGTGCCAGCAGCTGGACAGGATCTGGAAACACCATATATTTT
TRBJ2-3	.	12	TRBV25-1	.	CASSGGPDTQYF	TGTGCCAGCAGCGGGGGGCCAGATACGCAGTATTTT
TRBJ2-7	TRBD1	15	TRBV6-6	.	CASSSSDRGRYEQYF	TGTGCCAGCAGCTCCTCGGACAGGGGGCGGTACGAGCAGTACTTC
TRBJ2-5	.	13	TRBV7-9	.	CASSLDIEGTQYF	TGTGCCAGCAGCTTAGACATAGAAGGGACCCAGTACTTC
TRBJ1-5	.	14	TRBV6-5	.	CASSYDRLEQPQHF	TGTGCCAGCAGTTACGACAGGCTAGAACAGCCCCAGCATTTT
TRBJ2-5	TRBD2	15	TRBV5-1	.	CASSLGLGGQETQYF	TGCGCCAGCAGCCTTGGGCTCGGGGGGCAAGAGACCCAGTACTTC
TRBJ2-7	.	11	TRBV20-1	once	CSARPGLEQYF	TGCAGTGCTCGCCCCGGGCTGGAGCAGTACTTC
TRBJ2-1	.	15	TRBV5-1	.	CASSMGPSGYNEQFF	TGCGCCAGCAGCATGGGGCCAAGCGGGTACAATGAGCAGTTCTTC
TRBJ1-5	TRBD1	15	TRBV6-1	.	CASREGTGERQPQHF	TGTGCCAGCAGGGAAGGGACAGGCGAGCGTCAGCCCCAGCATTTT
TRBJ2-4	TRBD2	14	TRBV19	.	CATSKRGAKNIQYF	TGTGCCACTTCGAAGCGGGGGGCCAAAAACATTCAGTACTTC
TRBJ2-7	.	13	TRBV30	.	CAWSGRRGGEQYF	TGTGCCTGGAGTGGACGGCGAGGGGGCGAGCAGTACTTC
TRBJ2-7	TRBD2	12	TRBV25-1	.	CASSEGLAGVSF	TGTGCCAGCAGTGAAGGACTAGCGGGAGTATCCTTC
TRBJ1-5	.	14	TRBV6-1	.	CASRGDISNQPQHF	TGTGCCAGCAGAGGGGACATTAGCAATCAGCCCCAGCATTTT
TRBJ2-7	.	16	TRBV10-2	.	CASSESRQGSTYEQYF	TGCGCCAGCAGTGAGTCAAGGCAGGGGTCGACCTACGAGCAGTACTTC
TRBJ1-1	TRBD1	13	TRBV18	.	CASSPRGTEEAFF	TGTGCCAGCTCACCACGGGGGACAGAAGAAGCTTTCTTT
TRBJ2-3	.	17	TRBV5-5	.	CASSVRAPGFLTDTQYF	TGTGCCAGCAGCGTCCGCGCCCCAGGGTTTCTTACAGATACGCAGTATTTT
TRBJ2-7	TRBD1	13	TRBV5-4	.	CASSNQGAHEQYF	TGTGCCAGCAGCAACCAGGGGGCCCACGAGCAGTACTTC
TRBJ2-1	.	14	TRBV7-2	.	CASSPLGYYNEQFF	TGTGCCAGCAGCCCGCTGGGGTACTACAATGAGCAGTTCTTC
TRBJ2-6	.	13	TRBV7-3	.	CASSLAGANVLTF	TGTGCCAGCAGCTTAGCTGGGGCCAACGTCCTGACTTTC
TRBJ2-5	.	14	TRBV7-9	.	CASSSGKYQETQYF	TGTGCCAGCAGCTCGGGAAAGTACCAAGAGACCCAGTACTTC
TRBJ2-7	TRBD1	15	TRBV6-5	.	CASSSDRGPADEQYF	TGTGCCAGCAGTTCAGACAGGGGGCCCGCTGACGAGCAGTACTTC
TRBJ2-1	TRBD2	16	TRBV7-9	.	CASSPRERGVNNEQFF	TGTGCCAGCAGCCCACGCGAGCGGGGGGTTAACAATGAGCAGTTCTTC
TRBJ2-3	.	12	TRBV11-2	once	CASSLGTGTQYF	TGTGCCAGCTCCCTTGGGACGGGTACGCAGTATTTT
TRBJ1-2	.	14	TRBV6-6	.	CASSPQTFPYGYTF	TGTGCCAGCAGTCCCCAGACCTTCCCCTATGGCTACACCTTC
TRBJ1-2	TRBD1	16	TRBV5-1	.	CASGQLVTGGLDGYTF	TGCGCCAGCGGCCAACTGGTCACAGGGGGGCTAGATGGCTACACCTTC
TRBJ2-2	.	16	TRBV18	once	CASSTVTGPNTGELFF	TGTGCCAGCTCAACTGTAACGGGACCCAACACCGGGGAGCTGTTTTTT
TRBJ2-1	.	17	TRBV5-5	.	CASSWTAPGATYNEQFF	TGTGCCAGCAGCTGGACCGCCCCGGGGGCGACTTACAATGAGCAGTTCTTC
TRBJ2-7	.	12	TRBV7-9	.	CASSPSVMEQYF	TGTGCCAGCAGCCCGTCCGTCATGGAGCAGTACTTC
TRBJ2-2	.	15	TRBV28	.	CASRPGTISSGELFF	TGTGCCAGCAGACCGGGGACAATCAGCTCCGGGGAGCTGTTTTTT
TRBJ2-5	.	15	TRBV6-5	once	CASSYSGVKQETQYF	TGTGCCAGCAGTTACTCGGGGGTAAAACAAGAGACCCAGTACTTC
TRBJ2-1	.	13	TRBV12-5	.	CASGLEGLNEQFF	TGTGCTAGTGGTTTGGAGGGTCTCAATGAGCAGTTCTTC
TRBJ1-1	.	13	TRBV10-1	.	CASRKQENTEAFF	TGCGCCAGCCGAAAACAGGAGAACACTGAAGCTTTCTTT
TRBJ1-4	.	15	TRBV5-5	.	CASIGRGGSNEKLFF	TGTGCCAGCATTGGAAGGGGGGGATCTAATGAAAAACTGTTTTTT
TRBJ2-5	.	15	TRBV11-2	.	CASSLAWGMVETQYF	TGTGCCAGCAGCTTAGCCTGGGGAATGGTCGAGACCCAGTACTTC
TRBJ2-1	TRBD2	15	TRBV7-8	.	CASSPSGRVSNEQFF	TGTGCCAGCAGCCCAAGCGGGAGGGTCTCCAATGAGCAGTTCTTC
TRBJ2-5	TRBD1	15	TRBV6-5	.	CASSYGQGLRETQYF	TGTGCCAGCAGTTACGGACAGGGGCTCCGGGAGACCCAGTACTTC
TRBJ2-4	TRBD2	16	TRBV4-3	.	CASSQSGGVAKNIQYF	TGCGCCAGCAGCCAATCGGGGGGGGTAGCCAAAAACATTCAGTACTTC
TRBJ2-2	TRBD1	16	TRBV5-1	.	CASSRGTGAGTGELFF	TGCGCCAGCAGCCGAGGGACAGGCGCCGGGACCGGGGAGCTGTTTTTT
TRBJ1-2	.	13	TRBV10-3	.	CASCQAGFNGYTF	TGTGCCTCCTGCCAGGCGGGGTTTAATGGCTACACCTTC
TRBJ2-7	.	11	TRBV11-2	.	CASSLAGKQYF	TGTGCCAGCAGCTTAGCGGGGAAGCAGTACTTC
TRBJ1-1	.	13	TRBV5-4	.	CASSLVEGTEAFF	TGTGCCAGCAGCCTGGTGGAGGGCACTGAAGCTTTCTTT
TRBJ1-4	.	13	TRBV19	.	CASSIAGYEKLFF	TGTGCCAGTAGTATCGCTGGTTACGAAAAACTGTTTTTT
TRBJ1-1	.	13	TRBV5-1	.	CASSLESFTEAFF	TGCGCCAGCAGCTTGGAATCATTCACTGAAGCTTTCTTT
TRBJ1-1	TRBD1	12	TRBV2	.	CASRQGNTEAFF	TGTGCCAGTCGACAGGGGAACACTGAAGCTTTCTTT